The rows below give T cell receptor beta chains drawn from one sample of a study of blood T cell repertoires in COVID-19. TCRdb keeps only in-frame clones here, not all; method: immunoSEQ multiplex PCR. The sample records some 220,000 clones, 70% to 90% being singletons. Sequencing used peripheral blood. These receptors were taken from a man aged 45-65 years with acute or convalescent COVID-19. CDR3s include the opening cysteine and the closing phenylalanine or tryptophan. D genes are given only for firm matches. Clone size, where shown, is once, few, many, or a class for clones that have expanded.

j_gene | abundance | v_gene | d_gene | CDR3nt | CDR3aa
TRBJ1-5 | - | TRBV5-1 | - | TGCGCCAGCAGCCAAAACGGGGGCAATCAGCCCCAGCATTTT | CASSQNGGNQPQHF
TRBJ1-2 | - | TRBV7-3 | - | TGTGCCAGCAGCCCCTCCGGGGGGTATGGCTACACCTTC | CASSPSGGYGYTF
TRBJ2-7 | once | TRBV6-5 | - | TGTGCCAGCCAGCGCGCAATAGCCACCTACGAGCAGTACTTC | CASQRAIATYEQYF
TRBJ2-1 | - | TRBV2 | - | TGTGCCAGCAGCCCGACAAAGCCCTACAATGAGCAGTTCTTC | CASSPTKPYNEQFF
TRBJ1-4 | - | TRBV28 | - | TGTGTAGCGGGGGATAATGAAAAACTGTTTTTT | CVAGDNEKLFF
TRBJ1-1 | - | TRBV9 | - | TGTGCCAGCAGCCCTTTCACAGCGAACACTGAAGCTTTCTTT | CASSPFTANTEAFF
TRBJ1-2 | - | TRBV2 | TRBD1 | TGTGCCAGCACCCGGACAGGCGACTATGGCTACACCTTC | CASTRTGDYGYTF
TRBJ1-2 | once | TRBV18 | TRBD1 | TGTGCCAGCTCACCCTCCGGGACAGGTTTTTTCTATGGCTACACCTTC | CASSPSGTGFFYGYTF
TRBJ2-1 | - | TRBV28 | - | TGTGCCAGCAGTCCAACTGTGGGACTCAATGAGCAGTTCTTC | CASSPTVGLNEQFF
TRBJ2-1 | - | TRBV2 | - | TGTGCCAGCAGTCTTGACTGGACGGGGTCCTACAATGAGCAGTTCTTC | CASSLDWTGSYNEQFF
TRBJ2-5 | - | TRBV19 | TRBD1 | TGTGCCAGTAGTTCATGGACAGGGGTTGAAGAGACCCAGTACTTC | CASSSWTGVEETQYF
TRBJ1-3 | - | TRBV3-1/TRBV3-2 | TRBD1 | TGTGCCAGCAGCCGAACAGGGGACGGAAACACCATATATTTT | CASSRTGDGNTIYF
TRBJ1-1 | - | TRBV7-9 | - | TGTGCCAGCAGCTTAGCGCGGAGAGGGAACACTGAAGCTTTCTTT | CASSLARRGNTEAFF
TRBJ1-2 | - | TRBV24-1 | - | TGTGCCACCTCAGGGGAAACGGGTGGCTACACCTTC | CATSGETGGYTF
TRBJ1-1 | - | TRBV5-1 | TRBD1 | TGCGCCAGCAGCTGGTCCCCTGGACAGGGTGGGACTGAAGCTTTCTTT | CASSWSPGQGGTEAFF
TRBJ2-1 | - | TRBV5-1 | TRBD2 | TGCGCCAGCAGCTTAAGAGGTAGCGGGAGTTCTCCAGTTTACAATGAGCAGTTCTTC | CASSLRGSGSSPVYNEQFF
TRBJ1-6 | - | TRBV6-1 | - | TGTGCCAGCAGTGATATTGGGGGCTTGGGTAATTCACCCCTCCACTTT | CASSDIGGLGNSPLHF
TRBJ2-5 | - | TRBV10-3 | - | TGTGCCATCAGTGATCGGCAAGAGACCCAGTACTTC | CAISDRQETQYF
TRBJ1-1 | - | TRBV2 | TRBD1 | TGTGCCAGCAGTGACCGGACAGGGAACACTGAAGCTTTCTTT | CASSDRTGNTEAFF
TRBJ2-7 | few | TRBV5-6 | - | TGTGCCAGCAGCTTGTTGGCCGAGCAGTACTTC | CASSLLAEQYF
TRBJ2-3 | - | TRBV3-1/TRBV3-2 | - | TGTGCCAGCAGCCAAGAGGGGGGTGGCACAGATACGCAGTATTTT | CASSQEGGGTDTQYF
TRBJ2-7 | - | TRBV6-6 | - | TGTGCCAGCAGTTACTCTTCCGGGTTAGTTGGGTACGAGCAGTACTTC | CASSYSSGLVGYEQYF
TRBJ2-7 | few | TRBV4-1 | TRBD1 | TGCGCCAGCAGCTATATCGCCGGGACAGGGGTGTACGAGCAGTACTTC | CASSYIAGTGVYEQYF
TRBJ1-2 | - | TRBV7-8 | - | TGTGCCAGCAGCTTGAACAGGGATAACTATGGCTACACCTTC | CASSLNRDNYGYTF
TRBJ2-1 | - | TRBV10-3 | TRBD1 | TGTGCCATCAGTCGGGACAGCCTAGGGCAGTTCTTC | CAISRDSLGQFF
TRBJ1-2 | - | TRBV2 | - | TGTGCCAGCAGTGCGGCGCCGTCGGGACACCTCACCTTC | CASSAAPSGHLTF
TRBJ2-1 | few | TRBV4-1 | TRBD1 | TGCGCCAGCAGCGACGCCGGGACAGGGTTGGGTGAGCAGTTCTTC | CASSDAGTGLGEQFF